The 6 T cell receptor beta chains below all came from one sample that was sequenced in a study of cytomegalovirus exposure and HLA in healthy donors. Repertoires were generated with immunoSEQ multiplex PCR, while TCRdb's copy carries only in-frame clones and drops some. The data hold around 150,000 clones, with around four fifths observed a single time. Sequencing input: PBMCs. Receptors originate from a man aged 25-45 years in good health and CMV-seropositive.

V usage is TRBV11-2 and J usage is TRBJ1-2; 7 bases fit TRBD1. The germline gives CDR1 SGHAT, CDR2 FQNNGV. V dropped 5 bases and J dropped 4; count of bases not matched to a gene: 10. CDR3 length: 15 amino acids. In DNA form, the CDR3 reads TGTGCCAGCAGCCCGAGACAGGGATCGAGCTATGGCTACACCTTC. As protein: CASSPRQGSSYGYTF.

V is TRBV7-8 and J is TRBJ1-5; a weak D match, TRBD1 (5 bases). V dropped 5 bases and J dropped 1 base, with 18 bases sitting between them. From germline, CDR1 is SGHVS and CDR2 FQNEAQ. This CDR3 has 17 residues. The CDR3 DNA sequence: TGTGCCAGCAGCCTCCTTCTTAGGGGATCGAGCAATCAGCCCCAGCATTTT. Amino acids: CASSLLLRGSSNQPQHF.

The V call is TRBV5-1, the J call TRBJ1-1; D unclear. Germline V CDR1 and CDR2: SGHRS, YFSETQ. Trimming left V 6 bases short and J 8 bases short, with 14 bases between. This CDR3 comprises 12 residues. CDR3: CASIDTFREAFF. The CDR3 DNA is TGCGCCAGCATCGACACTTTTCGGGAAGCTTTCTTT.

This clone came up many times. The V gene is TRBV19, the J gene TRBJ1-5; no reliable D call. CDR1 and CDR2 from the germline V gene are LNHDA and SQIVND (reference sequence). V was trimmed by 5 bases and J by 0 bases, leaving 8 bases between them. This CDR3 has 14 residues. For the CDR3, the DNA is TGTGCCAGTAGTGGGCGGGGTAGCAATCAGCCCCAGCATTTT. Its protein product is CASSGRGSNQPQHF.

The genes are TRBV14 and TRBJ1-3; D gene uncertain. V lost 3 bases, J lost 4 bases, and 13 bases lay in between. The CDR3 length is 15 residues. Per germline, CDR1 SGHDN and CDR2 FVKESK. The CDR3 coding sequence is TGTGCCAGCAGCCAGTTCACGGGTTACGGAAACACCATATATTTT. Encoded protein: CASSQFTGYGNTIYF.

CDR3 protein: CASSVEGGGSSSYEQYF. The CDR3 DNA follows: TGTGCCAGCAGCGTAGAAGGGGGGGGGTCGAGCTCCTACGAGCAGTACTTC. The chain has TRBV9 and TRBJ2-7; D is possibly TRBD2 (7 bases). Germline V gene lookup returns CDR1 SGDLS and CDR2 YYNGEE. The CDR3 covers 17 residues. V lost 0 bases and J lost 0, with 16 bases in between.